The clone carrying this TCR beta chain was seen repeatedly, ten times or more. The CDR3 runs 16 residues. CDR1 DFQATT and CDR2 SNEGSKA come from the germline V gene (reference sequence). With 1 base removed from V and 0 bases from J, the gap between germline ends came to 15 bases. The data were taken from a study of T cells in Graves' hyperthyroidism and ophthalmopathy. Amplification of TCR beta CDR3 regions used RNA as the template. With the HTBI primer set, the TCR CDR3 went through a first round of RT-PCR. TCRdb fed the multiplex PCR reads into MiXCR, producing one record per CDR3 protein. The top ten hold around 47% of the sample, which has approximately 220,000 distinct CDR3 sequences, around 20% seen once. Newly diagnosed patients aged 18 to 65 had hyperthyroidism of under 2 months' duration. Uncontrolled infection, other autoimmune disease, pregnancy or lactation disqualified patients from enrolment. PBMCs were collected from an approximately 9.5 ml volume of fresh peripheral blood.

The sequenced material came from blood. The sequence was obtained from a man aged 35 to 55 with Graves' hyperthyroidism. The V and J genes are TRBV20-1 and TRBJ1-1; tentatively, D is TRBD1 (6 bases). CDR3 sequence reads: CSARAPYGGLNTEAFF. The DNA of the CDR3 is TGCAGTGCTAGAGCACCTTATGGGGGGCTGAACACTGAAGCTTTCTTT.